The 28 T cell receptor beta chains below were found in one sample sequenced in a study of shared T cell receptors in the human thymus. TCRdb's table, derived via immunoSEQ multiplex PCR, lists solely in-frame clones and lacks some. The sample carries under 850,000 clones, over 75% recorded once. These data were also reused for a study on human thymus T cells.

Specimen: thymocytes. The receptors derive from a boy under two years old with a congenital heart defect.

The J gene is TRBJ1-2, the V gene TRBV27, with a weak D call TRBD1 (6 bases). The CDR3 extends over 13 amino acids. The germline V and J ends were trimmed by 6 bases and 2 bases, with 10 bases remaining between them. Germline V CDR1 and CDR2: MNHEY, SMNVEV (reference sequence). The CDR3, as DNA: TGTGCCAGCAGGCCAAGGGGGAACTATGGCTACACCTTC. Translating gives CASRPRGNYGYTF.

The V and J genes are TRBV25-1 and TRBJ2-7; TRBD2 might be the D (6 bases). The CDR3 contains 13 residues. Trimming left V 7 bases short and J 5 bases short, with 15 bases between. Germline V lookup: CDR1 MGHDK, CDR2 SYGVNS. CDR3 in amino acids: CASIDPRGNEQYF. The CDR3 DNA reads TGTGCCAGCATCGACCCGCGGGGCAACGAGCAGTACTTC.

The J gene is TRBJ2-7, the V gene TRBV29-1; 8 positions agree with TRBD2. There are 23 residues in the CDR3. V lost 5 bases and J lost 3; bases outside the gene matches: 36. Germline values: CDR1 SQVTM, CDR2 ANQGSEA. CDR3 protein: CSVSLVVRPTPGGGKGLYYEQYF. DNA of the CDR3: TGCAGCGTTTCGCTCGTTGTCCGGCCGACCCCCGGGGGGGGGAAAGGACTTTACTACGAGCAGTACTTC.

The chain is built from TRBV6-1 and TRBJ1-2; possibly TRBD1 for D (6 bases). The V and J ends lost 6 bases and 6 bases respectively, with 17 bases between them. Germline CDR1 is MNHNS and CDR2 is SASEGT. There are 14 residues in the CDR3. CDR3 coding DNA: TGTGCCAGCAGGCCGGACAGTGCCTCGGATGGCTACACCTTC. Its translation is CASRPDSASDGYTF.

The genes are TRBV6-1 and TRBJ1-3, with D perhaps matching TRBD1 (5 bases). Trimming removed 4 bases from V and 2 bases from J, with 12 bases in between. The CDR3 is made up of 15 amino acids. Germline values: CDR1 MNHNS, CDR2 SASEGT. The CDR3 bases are TGTGCCAGCAGTGTGGCAGGGTCGGCTGGAAACACCATATATTTT. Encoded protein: CASSVAGSAGNTIYF.

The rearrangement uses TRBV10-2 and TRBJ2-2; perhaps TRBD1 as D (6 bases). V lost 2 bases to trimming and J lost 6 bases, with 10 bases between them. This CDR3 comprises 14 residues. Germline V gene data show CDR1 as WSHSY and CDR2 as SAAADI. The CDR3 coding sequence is TGCGCCAGCAGTGAGCACAGGGTGCCCGGGGAGCTGTTTTTT. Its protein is CASSEHRVPGELFF.

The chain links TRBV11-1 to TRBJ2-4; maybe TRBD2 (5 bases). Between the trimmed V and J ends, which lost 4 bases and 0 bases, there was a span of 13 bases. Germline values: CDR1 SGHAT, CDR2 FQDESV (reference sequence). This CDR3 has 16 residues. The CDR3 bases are TGTGCCAGCAGCTCGAAAGGACTCCTAGCCAAAAACATTCAGTACTTC. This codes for CASSSKGLLAKNIQYF.

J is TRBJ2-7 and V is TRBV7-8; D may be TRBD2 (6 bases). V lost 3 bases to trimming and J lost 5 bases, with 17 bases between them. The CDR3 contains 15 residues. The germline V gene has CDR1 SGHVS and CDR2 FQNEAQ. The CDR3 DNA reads TGTGCCAGCAGCTTTGAACTAGCCCCCAGCCACGAGCAGTACTTC. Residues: CASSFELAPSHEQYF.

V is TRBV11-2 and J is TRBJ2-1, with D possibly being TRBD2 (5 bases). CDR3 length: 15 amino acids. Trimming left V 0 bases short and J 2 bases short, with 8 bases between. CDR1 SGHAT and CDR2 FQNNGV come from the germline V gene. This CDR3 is CASSLDRGTYNEQFF. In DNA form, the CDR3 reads TGTGCCAGCAGCTTAGACCGGGGAACCTACAATGAGCAGTTCTTC.

DNA for the CDR3: TGCGCCAGCAGTGATCTTCAGGGGGCTAGCACAGATACGCAGTATTTT. Its translation is CASSDLQGASTDTQYF. The chain has TRBV10-1 and TRBJ2-3, with TRBD1 identical over 8 bases. The CDR3 covers 16 residues. Trimming took 3 bases from V and 0 from J; bases not matched to a gene: 5. Germline V gene data show CDR1 as WNHNN and CDR2 as SYGVQD (reference sequence).

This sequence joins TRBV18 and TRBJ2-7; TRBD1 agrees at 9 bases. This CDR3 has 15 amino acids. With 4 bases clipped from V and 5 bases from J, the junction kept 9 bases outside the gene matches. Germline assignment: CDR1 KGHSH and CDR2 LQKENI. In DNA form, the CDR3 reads TGTGCCAGCTCACGGAGCCGGGACAGGGCGAACGAGCAGTACTTC. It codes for CASSRSRDRANEQYF.

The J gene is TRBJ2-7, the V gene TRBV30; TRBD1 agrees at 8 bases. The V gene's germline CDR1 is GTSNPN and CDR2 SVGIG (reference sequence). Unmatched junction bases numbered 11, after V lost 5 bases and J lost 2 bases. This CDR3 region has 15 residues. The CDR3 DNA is TGTGCCTGGGACAGGGGACGGGTTCGAACCTACGAGCAGTACTTC. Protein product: CAWDRGRVRTYEQYF.

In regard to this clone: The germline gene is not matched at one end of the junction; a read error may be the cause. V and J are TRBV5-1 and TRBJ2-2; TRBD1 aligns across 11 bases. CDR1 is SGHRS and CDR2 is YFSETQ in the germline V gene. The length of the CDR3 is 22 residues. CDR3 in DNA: TGCGCCAGCAGCGCCTCAGACGGGACAGGGGGTCTGGCCCATCTGGACCGCGGGCAGCTGTTTTTT. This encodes CASSASDGTGGLAHLDRGQLFF.

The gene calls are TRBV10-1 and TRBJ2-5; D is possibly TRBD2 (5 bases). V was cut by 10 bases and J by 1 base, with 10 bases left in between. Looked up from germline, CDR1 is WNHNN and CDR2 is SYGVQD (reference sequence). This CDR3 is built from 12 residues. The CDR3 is CATPSFQETQYF. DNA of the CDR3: TGCGCCACCCCTAGCTTCCAAGAGACCCAGTACTTC.

The CDR3 bases are TGTGCCAGCAGCGTAGGGGGCGGGAACACCGGGGAGCTGTTTTTT. Its protein is CASSVGGGNTGELFF. The chain recombines TRBV9 with TRBJ2-2; possibly TRBD1 for D (5 bases). The CDR3 contains 15 residues. Germline values: CDR1 SGDLS, CDR2 YYNGEE. V shed 0 bases and J shed 1 base, with 7 bases lying between them.

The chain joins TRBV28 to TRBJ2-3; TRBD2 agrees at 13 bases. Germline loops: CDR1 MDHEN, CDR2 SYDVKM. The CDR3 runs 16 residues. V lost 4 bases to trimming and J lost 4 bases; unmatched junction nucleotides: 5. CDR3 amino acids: CASSSTSGRIPDTQYF. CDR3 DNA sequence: TGTGCCAGCAGTTCGACTAGCGGGAGGATCCCAGATACGCAGTATTTT.

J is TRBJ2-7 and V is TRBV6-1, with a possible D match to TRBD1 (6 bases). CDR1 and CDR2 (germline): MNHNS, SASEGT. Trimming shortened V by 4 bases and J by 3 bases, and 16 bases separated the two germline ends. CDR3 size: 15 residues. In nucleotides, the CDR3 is TGTGCCAGCAGTGGATGGGGGCGCTTCGGCTACGAGCAGTACTTC. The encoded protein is CASSGWGRFGYEQYF.

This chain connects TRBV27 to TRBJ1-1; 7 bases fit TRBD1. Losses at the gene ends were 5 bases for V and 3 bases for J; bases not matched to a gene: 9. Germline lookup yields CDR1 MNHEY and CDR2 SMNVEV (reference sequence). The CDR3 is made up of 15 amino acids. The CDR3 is CASSDQGGGYTEAFF. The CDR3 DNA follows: TGTGCCAGCAGTGATCAGGGGGGAGGCTACACTGAAGCTTTCTTT.

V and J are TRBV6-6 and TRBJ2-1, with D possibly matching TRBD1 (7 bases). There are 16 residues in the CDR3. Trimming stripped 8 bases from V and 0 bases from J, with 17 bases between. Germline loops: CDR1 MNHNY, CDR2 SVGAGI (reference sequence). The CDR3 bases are TGTGCCAGCCGAATTCCGGGGGACAGCTCCTACAATGAGCAGTTCTTC. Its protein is CASRIPGDSSYNEQFF.

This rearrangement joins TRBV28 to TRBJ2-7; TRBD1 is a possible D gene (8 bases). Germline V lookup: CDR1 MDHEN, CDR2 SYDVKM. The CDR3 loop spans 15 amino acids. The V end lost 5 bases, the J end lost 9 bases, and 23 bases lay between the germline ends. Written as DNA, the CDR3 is TGTGCCAGCAGTCCAATGGACAGGGTGCCGGGGGGGCAGTACTTC. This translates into CASSPMDRVPGGQYF.

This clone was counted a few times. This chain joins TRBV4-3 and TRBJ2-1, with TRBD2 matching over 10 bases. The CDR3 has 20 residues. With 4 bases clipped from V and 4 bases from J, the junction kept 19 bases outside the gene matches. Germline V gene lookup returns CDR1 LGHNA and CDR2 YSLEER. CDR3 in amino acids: CASSPRVQGIAGGDYNEQFF. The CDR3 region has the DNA TGCGCCAGCAGCCCTCGCGTCCAGGGAATAGCGGGAGGTGATTACAATGAGCAGTTCTTC.

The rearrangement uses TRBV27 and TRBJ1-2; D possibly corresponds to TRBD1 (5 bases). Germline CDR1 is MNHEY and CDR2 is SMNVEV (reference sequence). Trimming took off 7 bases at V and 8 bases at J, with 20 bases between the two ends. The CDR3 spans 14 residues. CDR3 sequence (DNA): TGTGCCAGCAATGCCCCCCCGGGGGTAGGAGGCTACACCTTC. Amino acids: CASNAPPGVGGYTF.

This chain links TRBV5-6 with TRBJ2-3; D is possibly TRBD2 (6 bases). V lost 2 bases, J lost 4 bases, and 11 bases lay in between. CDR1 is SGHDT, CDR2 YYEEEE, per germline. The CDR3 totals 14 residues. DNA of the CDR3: TGTGCCAGCAGCTTCCAGGGAGGCGCAGATACGCAGTATTTT. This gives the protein CASSFQGGADTQYF.

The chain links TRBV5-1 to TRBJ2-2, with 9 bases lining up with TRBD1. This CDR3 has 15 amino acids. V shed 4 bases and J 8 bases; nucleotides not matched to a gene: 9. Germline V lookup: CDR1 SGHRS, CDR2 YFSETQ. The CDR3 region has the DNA TGCGCCAGCAGCATCAAAACAGGGGGCAGGGGGGAGCTGTTTTTT. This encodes CASSIKTGGRGELFF. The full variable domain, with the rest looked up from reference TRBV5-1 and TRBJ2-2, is KAGVTQTPRYLIKTRGQQVTLSCSPISGHRSVSWYQQTPGQGLQFLFEYFSETQRNKGNFPGRFSGRQFSNSRSEMNVSTLELGDSALYLCASSIKTGGRGELFFGEGSRLTVL.

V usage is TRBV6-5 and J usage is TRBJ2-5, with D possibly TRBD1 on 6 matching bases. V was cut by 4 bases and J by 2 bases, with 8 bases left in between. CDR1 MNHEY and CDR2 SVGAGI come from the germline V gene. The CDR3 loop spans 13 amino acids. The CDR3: CASSFGQQETQYF. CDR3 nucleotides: TGTGCCAGCAGTTTTGGACAGCAAGAGACCCAGTACTTC.

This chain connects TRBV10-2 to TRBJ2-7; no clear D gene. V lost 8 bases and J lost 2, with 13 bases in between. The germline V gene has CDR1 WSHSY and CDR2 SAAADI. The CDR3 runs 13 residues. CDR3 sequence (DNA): TGCGCCAGCTCCAGAACGGGTGCCTACGAGCAGTACTTC. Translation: CASSRTGAYEQYF.

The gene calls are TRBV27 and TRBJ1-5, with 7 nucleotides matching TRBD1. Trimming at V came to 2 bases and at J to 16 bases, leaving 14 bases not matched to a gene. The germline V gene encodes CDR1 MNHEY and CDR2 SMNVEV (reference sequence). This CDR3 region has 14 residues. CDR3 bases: TGTGCCAGCAGTTTAGACGTATACGGACAGGCCTTACATTTT. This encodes CASSLDVYGQALHF.

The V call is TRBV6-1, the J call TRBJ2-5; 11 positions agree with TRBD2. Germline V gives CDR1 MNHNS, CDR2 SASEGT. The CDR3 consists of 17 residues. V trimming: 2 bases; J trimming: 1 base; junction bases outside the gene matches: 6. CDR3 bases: TGTGCCAGCAGTGAATGGGTAGCGGGAGGGCCCCAAGAGACCCAGTACTTC. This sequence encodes CASSEWVAGGPQETQYF.